A selection of T cell receptor beta chains follows, all from one sample in a study of early T cells in non-severe SARS-CoV-2 infection. One entry per CDR3 protein results from TCRdb running MiXCR on the 5' RACE reads. This sample has 55,000 to 75,000 distinct CDR3 sequences, with under 15% found just once. The sequenced material came from whole blood. The receptors were gathered from an adult who was a healthcare worker with PCR-confirmed SARS-CoV-2 infection or an uninfected control (not recorded which). Both conserved end residues are part of each CDR3. D genes are given only for firm matches. A clone size is listed for some rows: how often the clone was seen (once, few, many), or a class if it is expanded.

d_gene,j_gene,abundance,v_gene,CDR3aa,CDR3nt
TRBD1,TRBJ1-1,many,TRBV27,CASSPWTGWDTEAFF,TGTGCCAGCAGTCCATGGACAGGGTGGGACACTGAAGCTTTCTTT
TRBD1,TRBJ2-2,many,TRBV20-1,CSAPGDSTGELFF,TGCAGTGCCCCCGGGGACAGTACCGGGGAGCTGTTTTTT
NA,TRBJ2-1,few,TRBV29-1,CSVERFNEQFF,TGCAGCGTTGAGAGGTTCAATGAGCAGTTCTTC
NA,TRBJ1-2,many,TRBV24-1,CATSDSQGWGNYGYTF,TGTGCCACCAGTGATTCCCAAGGGTGGGGGAACTATGGCTACACCTTC
TRBD2,TRBJ2-1,many,TRBV4-1,CASSRVALAGVNNEQFF,TGCGCCAGCAGCCGCGTCGCCTTGGCGGGAGTTAACAATGAGCAGTTCTTC
NA,TRBJ1-1,many,TRBV2,CASREEQMNTEAFF,TGTGCCAGCAGGGAAGAACAGATGAACACTGAAGCTTTCTTT
NA,TRBJ1-3,many,TRBV7-9,CASSFQGSGNTIYF,TGTGCCAGCAGCTTTCAGGGCTCTGGAAACACCATATATTTT
TRBD1,TRBJ2-7,many,TRBV29-1,CSVFSGTGGMNEQYF,TGCAGCGTTTTTTCCGGGACAGGGGGAATGAACGAGCAGTACTTC
TRBD1,TRBJ2-7,many,TRBV4-1,CASSTVGTGIYEQYF,TGCGCCAGCAGCACTGTGGGGACAGGGATATACGAGCAGTACTTC
NA,TRBJ2-1,NA,TRBV29-1,CSGLSGSSYNEQFF,TGCAGCGGACTGTCTGGGAGCTCCTACAATGAGCAGTTCTTC
NA,TRBJ1-4,many,TRBV29-1,CSVDPGDEKLFF,TGCAGCGTTGATCCAGGGGATGAAAAACTGTTTTTT
NA,TRBJ2-7,many,TRBV11-2,CASSPIKRRGEQYF,TGTGCCAGCAGCCCGATCAAGCGCAGAGGGGAGCAGTACTTC
NA,TRBJ2-6,few,TRBV7-9,CASSLKGANVLTF,TGTGCCAGCAGCTTGAAAGGGGCCAACGTCCTGACTTTC
NA,TRBJ2-1,many,TRBV6-2/TRBV6-3,CASSYLRSVHEQFF,TGTGCCAGCAGTTACTTACGTAGCGTTCATGAGCAGTTCTTC
TRBD1,TRBJ1-5,many,TRBV12-3/TRBV12-4,CASSPAGTGKNQPQHF,TGTGCCAGCAGTCCAGCCGGGACAGGGAAGAATCAGCCCCAGCATTTT
NA,TRBJ1-1,many,TRBV25-1,CASSDHASEGSTEAFF,TGTGCCAGCAGTGATCACGCGTCCGAGGGATCCACTGAAGCTTTCTTT
NA,TRBJ2-5,many,TRBV29-1,CSALQETQYF,TGCAGCGCTTTACAAGAGACCCAGTACTTC
TRBD1,TRBJ2-7,many,TRBV29-1,CSVRDRTYEQYF,TGCAGCGTCCGGGACAGAACCTACGAGCAGTACTTC
NA,TRBJ2-1,many,TRBV5-1,CASSPVAGYTYNEQFF,TGCGCCAGCAGCCCCGTCGCGGGATACACCTACAATGAGCAGTTCTTC
TRBD2,TRBJ2-5,many,TRBV7-6,CASSLRTSRETQYF,TGTGCCAGCAGCTTGAGGACTAGCCGAGAGACCCAGTACTTC
NA,TRBJ2-7,NA,TRBV21-1,CASSKSPYEQYF,TGTGCCAGCAGCAAATCCCCATACGAGCAGTACTTC
NA,TRBJ1-6,many,TRBV4-2,CASSQEFAPNNSPLHF,TGTGCCAGCAGCCAAGAATTCGCCCCGAATAATTCACCCCTCCACTTT
NA,TRBJ2-7,many,TRBV27,CASSFGGEQYF,TGTGCCAGCAGTTTCGGGGGCGAGCAGTACTTC
TRBD1,TRBJ1-3,many,TRBV10-2,CAIWTGGMKNTIYF,TGCGCCATTTGGACAGGGGGCATGAAGAACACCATATATTTT
TRBD2,TRBJ2-7,many,TRBV4-2,CASSPTSGGEYEQYF,TGTGCCAGCAGCCCCACTAGCGGGGGGGAATACGAGCAGTACTTC
TRBD1,TRBJ1-3,NA,TRBV4-3,CASSQVGTVGNTIYF,TGCGCCAGCAGCCAAGTCGGGACAGTTGGAAACACCATATATTTT
NA,TRBJ1-1,few,TRBV28,CASSPSGVLSGTEAFF,TGTGCCAGCAGCCCAAGTGGGGTCCTTTCGGGGACTGAAGCTTTCTTT
NA,TRBJ1-6,many,TRBV6-5,CASSFRVDNSPLHF,TGTGCCAGCAGTTTTCGGGTGGATAATTCACCCCTCCACTTT
TRBD2,TRBJ2-1,many,TRBV12-3/TRBV12-4,CASSFSAGANEQFF,TGTGCCAGCAGTTTCTCAGCGGGAGCGAATGAGCAGTTCTTC
NA,TRBJ2-1,many,TRBV11-2,CASSLGQKYNEQFF,TGTGCCAGCAGCTTAGGACAGAAGTACAATGAGCAGTTCTTC
TRBD2,TRBJ2-1,medium-sized,TRBV4-3,CASSQDWTSGERGEQFF,TGCGCCAGCAGCCAGGATTGGACTAGCGGGGAGAGGGGTGAGCAGTTCTTC
NA,TRBJ2-7,many,TRBV20-1,CSAISSYEQYF,TGCAGTGCTATTAGCAGCTACGAGCAGTACTTC
TRBD2,TRBJ2-2,many,TRBV15,CATSRDGGTSGTGELFF,TGTGCCACCAGCAGAGACGGAGGGACTAGCGGCACCGGGGAGCTGTTTTTT
NA,TRBJ2-1,many,TRBV18,CASSPGSNRIWSYNEQFF,TGTGCCAGCTCACCGGGGAGTAACCGTATTTGGTCCTACAATGAGCAGTTCTTC
TRBD2,TRBJ2-3,NA,TRBV29-1,CSALRGTSGTDTQYF,TGCAGCGCCCTAAGGGGGACTAGCGGAACAGATACGCAGTATTTT
NA,TRBJ1-1,many,TRBV29-1,CSVAGGALNTEAFF,TGCAGCGTTGCGGGGGGGGCGCTGAACACTGAAGCTTTCTTT
NA,TRBJ2-1,few,TRBV24-1,CATSDYREQFF,TGTGCCACCAGTGATTATCGTGAGCAGTTCTTC
NA,TRBJ1-1,NA,TRBV27,CASSRQVGAMNTEAFF,TGTGCCAGCAGTCGCCAGGTAGGGGCTATGAACACTGAAGCTTTCTTT
TRBD1,TRBJ2-7,NA,TRBV29-1,CSVRTGATYEQYF,TGCAGCGTGAGGACAGGGGCGACCTACGAGCAGTACTTC
TRBD1,TRBJ2-1,many,TRBV9,CASSVEGQYNEQFF,TGTGCCAGCAGCGTAGAGGGACAGTACAATGAGCAGTTCTTC
NA,TRBJ2-1,many,TRBV20-1,CSAREGLLPSAEQFF,TGCAGTGCTAGAGAGGGCCTACTGCCGTCCGCTGAGCAGTTCTTC
NA,TRBJ1-1,many,TRBV29-1,CSAQSQHTEAFF,TGCAGCGCCCAATCCCAGCACACTGAAGCTTTCTTT
NA,TRBJ1-1,many,TRBV19,CASSIVVGIEAFF,TGTGCCAGTAGTATAGTGGTTGGCATTGAAGCTTTCTTT
TRBD1,TRBJ1-1,many,TRBV5-6,CASSTDRGGEAFF,TGTGCCAGCAGTACGGACAGGGGAGGTGAAGCTTTCTTT
NA,TRBJ2-7,many,TRBV6-2/TRBV6-3,CASRREVRSYEQYF,TGTGCCAGCAGACGAGAGGTACGATCCTACGAGCAGTACTTC
NA,TRBJ1-5,many,TRBV6-6,CASARKGFNQPQHF,TGTGCCAGCGCAAGGAAAGGATTCAATCAGCCCCAGCATTTT
TRBD1,TRBJ2-2,many,TRBV20-1,CSAIQGVTGELFF,TGCAGTGCCATACAGGGGGTTACCGGGGAGCTGTTTTTT
TRBD2,TRBJ2-7,many,TRBV9,CASSPLAGGTYEQYF,TGTGCCAGCAGCCCCCTGGCGGGAGGGACCTACGAGCAGTACTTC
TRBD1,TRBJ2-3,NA,TRBV12-3/TRBV12-4,CASTNRDRGADTQYF,TGTGCCAGCACTAACCGGGACAGGGGAGCAGATACGCAGTATTTT
TRBD1,TRBJ1-2,many,TRBV11-2,CASSSPRGQGTYGYTF,TGTGCCAGCAGCTCCCCTAGGGGACAGGGGACCTATGGCTACACCTTC
TRBD1,TRBJ2-1,many,TRBV9,CASSPGQGRNEQFF,TGTGCCAGCAGCCCGGGACAGGGAAGGAATGAGCAGTTCTTC
NA,TRBJ2-3,NA,TRBV21-1,CASSSGTSRIPDTQYF,TGTGCCAGCAGCAGCGGGACTAGTAGGATCCCAGATACGCAGTATTTT
TRBD1,TRBJ1-6,few,TRBV2,CASSEIQGSSPLHF,TGTGCCAGCAGTGAAATACAGGGGAGTTCACCCCTCCACTTT
TRBD1,TRBJ1-2,many,TRBV6-4,CASRKTGDIYGYTF,TGTGCCAGCAGAAAGACAGGGGACATCTATGGCTACACCTTC
NA,TRBJ1-2,few,TRBV6-5,CASGGNYGYTF,TGTGCCAGCGGGGGAAACTATGGCTACACCTTC
TRBD1,TRBJ2-6,many,TRBV6-1,CASRTGGSGANVLTF,TGTGCCAGCAGGACAGGGGGCTCTGGGGCCAACGTCCTGACTTTC